Below are 5 T cell receptor beta chains sequenced from a single sample in a study of CD4 T cells in relation to SARS-CoV-2 and coronaviruses. These receptors' targets are unknown. The method was immunoSEQ multiplex PCR; TCRdb's version includes in-frame clones alone and lacks a portion of them. Among some 44,000 clones listed, over 75% were seen once. The sample was naive CD4+ T cells from PBMCs, cultured in vitro. The subset was: naive CD4+ T cells isolated by negative enrichment. Receptor source: an adult with COVID-19.

The J gene is TRBJ1-4, the V gene TRBV5-1; D perhaps matches TRBD1 (5 bases). This CDR3 has 14 residues. V was cut by 0 bases and J by 6 bases, with 9 bases left in between. CDR1 and CDR2 from the germline V gene are SGHRS and YFSETQ. The CDR3 nucleotides are TGCGCCAGCAGCTTGGGGGGCGGAGATGAAAAACTGTTTTTT. Its translation: CASSLGGGDEKLFF.

This clone was seen only once. The chain employs TRBV27 and TRBJ2-2, with 15 bases lining up with TRBD2. The length of the CDR3 is 19 residues. V was clipped by 8 bases and J by 4 bases; unmatched bases: 14. Germline-derived CDR1 and CDR2 are MNHEY and SMNVEV (reference sequence). This chain's CDR3 is CASRAAGLAGGWGTGELFF. CDR3 coding DNA: TGTGCCAGCCGCGCTGCGGGACTAGCGGGAGGTTGGGGCACCGGGGAGCTGTTTTTT.

This sequence joins TRBV3-1 (or the pseudogene TRBV3-2) and TRBJ1-5; D unresolved. CDR1 is LGHDT and CDR2 is YNNKEL in the germline V gene (reference sequence). The germline V and J ends were trimmed by 5 bases and 3 bases, with 11 bases remaining between them. The CDR3 is 14 amino acids. The chain's CDR3 is CASSGDTFNQPQHF. The CDR3 nucleotides are TGTGCCAGCAGCGGAGACACCTTCAATCAGCCCCAGCATTTT.

The chain carries TRBV6-5 and TRBJ1-1, with 7 bases matching TRBD1. In germline, CDR1 is MNHEY, CDR2 SVGAGI. V gave up 5 bases and J gave up 4 bases; unmatched junction bases: 7. There are 14 residues in the CDR3. Written as DNA, the CDR3 is TGTGCCAGCAGTCCCGGACAGGAATCCACTGAAGCTTTCTTT. Translation: CASSPGQESTEAFF.

This clone is a singleton in its sample. CDR3 residues: CSASPSRADSYNEQFF. The CDR3 DNA reads as TGCAGTGCTAGTCCCTCCAGGGCCGACTCTTACAATGAGCAGTTCTTC. The genes are TRBV20-1 and TRBJ2-1; tentatively, D is TRBD1 (5 bases). Trimming took 3 bases from V and 4 from J, leaving 19 bases between them. The CDR3 is 16 residues long. Looked up from germline, CDR1 is DFQATT and CDR2 is SNEGSKA (reference sequence).